The clone carrying this T cell receptor (beta chain) was seen more than once but under ten times. Its antigen is still unknown. Libraries were prepared by immunoSEQ multiplex PCR; TCRdb keeps only in-frame clonotypes and omits some of them. The sample yields a few thousand clones, more than 90% seen once. This CDR3 is built from 14 residues. V dropped 3 bases and J dropped 0; count of bases not matched to a gene: 2. Germline assignment: CDR1 WNHNN and CDR2 SYGVQD (reference sequence). The data belong to a study of T cell clonotyping in hematopoietic cell transplantation. Study results and caveats: Recipient TCR diversity dropped after transplant; expanded clonotypes rose from day 30 to 180.

The sample here was peripheral blood mononuclear cells, taken 100 days after allogeneic stem cell transplant. This TCR was recovered from a female patient aged 50-65 years who had an allogeneic stem cell transplant from an unrelated donor, so T cells may come from the graft donor. Some clones in this sample may be carry-over from other donors' samples. V and J are TRBV10-1 and TRBJ2-7; 7 bases match TRBD2. CDR3 region: CASSEAGSSYEQYF. The CDR3 region has the DNA TGCGCCAGCAGTGAAGCGGGGAGCTCCTACGAGCAGTACTTC.